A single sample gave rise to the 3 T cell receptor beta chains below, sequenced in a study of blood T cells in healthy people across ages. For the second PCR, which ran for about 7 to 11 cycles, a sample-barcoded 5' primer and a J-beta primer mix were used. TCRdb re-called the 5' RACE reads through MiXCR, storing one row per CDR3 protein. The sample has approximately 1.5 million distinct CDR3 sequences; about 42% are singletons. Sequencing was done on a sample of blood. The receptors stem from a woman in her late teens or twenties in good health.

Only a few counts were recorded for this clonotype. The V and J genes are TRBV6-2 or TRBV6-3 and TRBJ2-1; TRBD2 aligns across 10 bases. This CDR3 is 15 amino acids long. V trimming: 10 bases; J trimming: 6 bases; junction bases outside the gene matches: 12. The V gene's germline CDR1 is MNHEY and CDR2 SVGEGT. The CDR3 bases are TGTGCCATTAATAGCGGGAGGCCCGGTTTCAATGAGCAGTTCTTC. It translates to CAINSGRPGFNEQFF.

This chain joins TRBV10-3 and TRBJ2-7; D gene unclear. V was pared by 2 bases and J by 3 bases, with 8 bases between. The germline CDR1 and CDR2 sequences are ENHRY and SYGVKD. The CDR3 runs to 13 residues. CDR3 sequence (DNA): TGTGCCATCAGTGAGGATCAACGCTACGAGCAGTACTTC. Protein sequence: CAISEDQRYEQYF.

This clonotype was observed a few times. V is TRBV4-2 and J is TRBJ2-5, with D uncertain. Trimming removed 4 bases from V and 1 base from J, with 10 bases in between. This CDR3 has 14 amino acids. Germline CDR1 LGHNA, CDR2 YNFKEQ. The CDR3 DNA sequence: TGTGCCAGCAGCCCCGACCAGTTCCAAGAGACCCAGTACTTC. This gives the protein CASSPDQFQETQYF.